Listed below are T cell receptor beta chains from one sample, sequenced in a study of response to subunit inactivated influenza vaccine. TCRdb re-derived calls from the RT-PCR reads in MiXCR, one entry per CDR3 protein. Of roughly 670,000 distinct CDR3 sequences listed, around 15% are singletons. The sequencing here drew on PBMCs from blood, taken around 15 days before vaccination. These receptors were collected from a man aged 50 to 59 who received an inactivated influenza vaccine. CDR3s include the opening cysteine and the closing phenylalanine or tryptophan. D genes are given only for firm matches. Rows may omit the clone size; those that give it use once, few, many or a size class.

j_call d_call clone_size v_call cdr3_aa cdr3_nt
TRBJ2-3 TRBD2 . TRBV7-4 CATSQDWDASGASSNTQYF TGTGCCACCTCCCAAGATTGGGATGCTAGCGGAGCTTCTTCAAATACGCAGTATTTT
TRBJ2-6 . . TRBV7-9 CASTSERISSGANVLTF TGTGCCAGCACCTCAGAGAGGATAAGCTCTGGGGCCAACGTCCTGACTTTC
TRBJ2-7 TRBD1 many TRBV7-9 CASSLALSGGSYEQYF TGTGCCAGCAGCTTAGCGTTGTCAGGGGGAAGCTACGAGCAGTACTTC
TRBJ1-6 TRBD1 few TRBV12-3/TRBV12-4 CASSKGALYSPLHF TGTGCCAGCAGTAAGGGGGCCCTTTATTCACCCCTCCACTTT
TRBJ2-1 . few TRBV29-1 CSVEEGVGEQFF TGCAGCGTTGAAGAGGGGGTAGGTGAGCAGTTCTTC
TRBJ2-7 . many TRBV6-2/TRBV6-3 CASSYPDPYEQYF TGTGCCAGCAGTTATCCAGACCCCTACGAGCAGTACTTC
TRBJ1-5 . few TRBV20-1 CSARRGSGNQPQHF TGCAGTGCTAGGCGAGGATCCGGAAATCAGCCCCAGCATTTT
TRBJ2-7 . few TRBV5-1 CASSLPGRAYEQYF TGCGCCAGCAGCTTGCCTGGACGGGCCTACGAGCAGTACTTC
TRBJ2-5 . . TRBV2 CASSHMTNQETQYF TGTGCCAGCAGTCACATGACGAACCAAGAGACCCAGTACTTC
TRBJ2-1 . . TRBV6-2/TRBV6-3 CASSHLRVGAYNEQFF TGTGCCAGCAGCCACCTTCGAGTGGGAGCCTACAATGAGCAGTTCTTC